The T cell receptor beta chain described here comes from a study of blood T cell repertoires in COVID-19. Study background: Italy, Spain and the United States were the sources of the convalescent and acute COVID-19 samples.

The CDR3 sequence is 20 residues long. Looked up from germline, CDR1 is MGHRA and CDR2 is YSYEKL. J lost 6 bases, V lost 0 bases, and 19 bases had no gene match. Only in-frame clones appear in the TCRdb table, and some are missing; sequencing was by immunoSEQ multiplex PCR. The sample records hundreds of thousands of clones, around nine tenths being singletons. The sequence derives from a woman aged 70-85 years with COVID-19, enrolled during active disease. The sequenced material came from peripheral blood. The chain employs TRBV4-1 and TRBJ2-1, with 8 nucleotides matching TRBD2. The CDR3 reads CASSQDRRAASGLSRNEQFF. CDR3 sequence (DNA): TGCGCCAGCAGCCAAGATAGGCGGGCTGCTAGCGGGCTATCTCGCAATGAGCAGTTCTTC.